This TCR beta chain was sequenced in a study of CD8+ T cells in alopecia areata (dated by TCRdb to about 2018). Some background on the complete study: Skin from C3H/HeJ donors with spontaneous alopecia (roughly 6-12 months old) was grafted onto female C3H/HeJ recipients aged roughly 6-11 weeks. To study T cell clonal expansion in alopecia areata, the researchers applied high-throughput TCRbeta sequencing to both the C3H/HeJ mouse model and human patients. Amplification of TCRbeta CDR3 regions was done by immunoSEQ multiplex PCR using 35 Vbeta forward primers and 13 Jbeta reverse primers. The RNA source kit depended on sample type: the PAXgene miRNA kit for fixed scalp, the miRNeasy kit for PBMCs, and the RNeasy kit for mouse skin. On the human side, TCRbeta sequencing was run on scalp tissue and on sorted CD4+ and CD8+ peripheral blood T cells from healthy controls and from alopecia areata patients with either patchy or totalis/universalis disease. Clonality in the scalp was compared among normal scalp (n=4), patchy alopecia areata scalp (n=8), and alopecia totalis/universalis scalp (n=8).

Preparation of the library involved the immunoSEQ multiplex PCR assay. For TCR sequencing, RNA was extracted from every sample and reverse transcribed into cDNA to serve as template. First-strand cDNA was synthesized using SuperScript III with a 2:1 mix of oligo-dT and random hexamers. A synthetic immune receptor repertoire was used to gauge amplification bias, and whatever bias remained was removed computationally. Libraries were sequenced on Illumina HiSeq with 60 bp reads covering the CDR3, read from J toward V. Under the source paper's analysis protocol: Raw reads were preprocessed to remove errors, and CDR3 was defined by IMGT conventions from the conserved cysteine to phenylalanine. Clonality was calculated as 1 minus Shannon entropy normalized by log2 of the number of productive unique TCRs. Scalp TCRbeta sequences were cross-referenced with sorted blood CD4 and CD8 repertoires so that the CD4 or CD8 identity of scalp clones could be inferred. TCRdb's version of the immuneACCESS table is confined to in-frame rearrangements and falls short of the full clone set. An unresolved V gene accounts for under half of the shortfall where checked; the remainder is of unknown origin. For V, J and clone size, that table is used; D and trimming come from the DNA. The table puts roughly 260,000 clones in this sample, none counted just once. Jointly, the top ten make up more than 0.95% of the sample.

Of note for this clone: No antigen is known for it. In this entry, gene names and germline sequences are mouse ones. The DNA ends 4 residues before the CDR3 does, and the rest of the CDR3 is filled in from the germline J gene.

The paper as a whole reports these results and caveats: Compared with mice, TCR sequences shared between patients were less clear, possibly partly because of HLA diversity across the patient population. Resident alphabeta T cells in normal human skin are also sequenced, complicating scalp TCR repertoire analysis, unlike mouse skin dominated by gammadelta T cells. Compared with normal scalp, lesional scalp, particularly in alopecia totalis/universalis, had higher clonality and more expanded CD8+ clones, which suggests antigenic drive.

At the junction V is shortened by 4 bases and J by 0 bases; bases outside the gene matches: 2. CDR1 NSQYPW and CDR2 LRSPGD are derived from the germline V gene (reference sequence). The CDR3 contains 16 residues, cysteine and phenylalanine counted. The DNA covers only part of the CDR3, 36 bases in frame from base 1. Cells from pooled mouse cutaneous lymph nodes were stained for CD4, CD8alpha, NKG2D, NKG2ACE and other markers and then sorted on a BD Influx. The sequence derives from a C3H/HeJ mouse with alopecia areata. For this strain, the MHC haplotype is H2-k. The source material was CD4+ T cells sorted from a lymph node. The chain joins TRBV1 to TRBJ2-4, with 12 junctional bases fitting TRBD2. The CDR3 bases that were read are TGCACCTGCAGTGGGACTGGGGGGGTCAGTCAAAAC. Its product reads: CTCSGTGGVSQN. The entire CDR3 is CTCSGTGGVSQNTLYF.